This entry lists 2 T cell receptor beta chains sequenced from one sample in a study of Ad26.COV2.S vaccination and SARS-CoV-2 variants. Stated treatment: some 20 received Ad26.COV2.S at low or high dose, single or two shots; several received placebo; per-sample allocation not given. It was on day 63 after the first vaccine or placebo injection that samples were taken. Some clones are missing from TCRdb's copy, which holds only in-frame ones; the method was immunoSEQ multiplex PCR. The data hold around 320,000 clones, with around 84% observed a single time. The sample was peripheral blood, taken in a trial of Ad26.COV2.S vaccine versus placebo. The receptors originated from a person between 18 and 59 years old who received the Ad26.COV2.S COVID-19 vaccine or a placebo.

Here the CDR3 DNA reads TGTGCCAGCGGGGGCATGGAGACCCAGTACTTC. Amino acid sequence: CASGGMETQYF. The chain has TRBV5-4 and TRBJ2-5, with TRBD1 as a possible D gene (6 bases). CDR3 length: 11 amino acids. The V gene lost 7 bases and the J gene lost 5 bases, with 9 bases spanning the gap. Germline V lookup: CDR1 SGHNT, CDR2 YYREEE (reference sequence).

The rearrangement links TRBV7-9 to TRBJ2-2; TRBD1 is a possible D gene (6 bases). V gave up 5 bases and J gave up 5 bases, with 15 bases separating them. The germline V gene has CDR1 SEHNR and CDR2 FQNEAQ (reference sequence). CDR3 length: 15 amino acids. CDR3 in DNA: TGTGCCAGCAGCCCTACGACAGGTGATACCGGGGAGCTGTTTTTT. Translation: CASSPTTGDTGELFF.